This T cell receptor (beta chain) is drawn from a study of shared clonotypes between healthy human individuals. Using immunoSEQ multiplex PCR, the repertoire was profiled, and TCRdb retains in-frame clones only, with some absent. The table has approximately 340,000 clones, 70% to 75% seen once; the top ten hold over 9.5%. The count of this clone is one. The CDR3 is made up of 14 amino acids. Trimming removed 4 bases from V and 10 bases from J, with 22 bases in between. Germline values: CDR1 GTSNPN, CDR2 SVGIG (reference sequence). The source material was memory CD4+ T cells sorted from blood. Subset given: CD45RA-negative fraction. The rearrangement links TRBV30 to TRBJ1-1; tentatively, D is TRBD1 (6 bases). This receptor was obtained from a man aged 25 to 40 in good health. DNA for the CDR3: TGTGCCTGGACCGCCCTGAGGGGGGGTCGAGGAGCTTTCTTT. Its protein is CAWTALRGGRGAFF.